Here is one T cell receptor (beta chain) with its context. The germline CDR1 and CDR2 sequences are SGHDN and FVKESK. The CDR3 sequence is 15 residues long. Trimming shortened V by 5 bases and J by 5 bases, and 18 bases separated the two germline ends. The treatment was: over 15 received Ad26.COV2.S at low or high dose, single or two shots; about 5 received placebo; per-sample allocation not given. Specimen acquisition occurred on day 63 following the initial vaccine or placebo injection. These data are taken from a study of Ad26.COV2.S vaccination and SARS-CoV-2 variants. Assay used: immunoSEQ multiplex PCR; TCRdb lists only in-frame clones, some missing. The sample holds roughly 400,000 clones, over 80% seen once.

The sequences come from peripheral blood, collected in a trial of Ad26.COV2.S vaccine versus placebo. V and J are TRBV14 and TRBJ1-2; TRBD1 is a possible D gene (5 bases). This TCR was recovered from a person between 18 and 65 years old who received the Ad26.COV2.S COVID-19 vaccine or a placebo. CDR3 coding DNA: TGTGCCAGCAGCTCCGGACACCTCAATAATTATGGCTACACCTTC. Protein product: CASSSGHLNNYGYTF.